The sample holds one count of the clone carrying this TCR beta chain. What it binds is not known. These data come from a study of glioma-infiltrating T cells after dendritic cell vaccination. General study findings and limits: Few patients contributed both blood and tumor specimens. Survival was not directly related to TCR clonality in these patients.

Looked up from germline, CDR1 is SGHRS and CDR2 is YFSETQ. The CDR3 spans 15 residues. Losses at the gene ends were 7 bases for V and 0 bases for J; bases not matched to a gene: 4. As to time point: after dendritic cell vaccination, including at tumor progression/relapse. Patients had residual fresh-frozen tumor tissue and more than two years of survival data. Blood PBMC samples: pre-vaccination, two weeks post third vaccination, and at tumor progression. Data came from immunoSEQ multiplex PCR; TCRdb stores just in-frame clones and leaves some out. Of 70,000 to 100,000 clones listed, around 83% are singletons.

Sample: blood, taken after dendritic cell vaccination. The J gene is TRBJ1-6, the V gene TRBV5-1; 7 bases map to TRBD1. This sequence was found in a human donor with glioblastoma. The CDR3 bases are TGCGCCAGCGGACAGGAGAGCTCCTATAATTCACCCCTCCACTTT. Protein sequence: CASGQESSYNSPLHF.